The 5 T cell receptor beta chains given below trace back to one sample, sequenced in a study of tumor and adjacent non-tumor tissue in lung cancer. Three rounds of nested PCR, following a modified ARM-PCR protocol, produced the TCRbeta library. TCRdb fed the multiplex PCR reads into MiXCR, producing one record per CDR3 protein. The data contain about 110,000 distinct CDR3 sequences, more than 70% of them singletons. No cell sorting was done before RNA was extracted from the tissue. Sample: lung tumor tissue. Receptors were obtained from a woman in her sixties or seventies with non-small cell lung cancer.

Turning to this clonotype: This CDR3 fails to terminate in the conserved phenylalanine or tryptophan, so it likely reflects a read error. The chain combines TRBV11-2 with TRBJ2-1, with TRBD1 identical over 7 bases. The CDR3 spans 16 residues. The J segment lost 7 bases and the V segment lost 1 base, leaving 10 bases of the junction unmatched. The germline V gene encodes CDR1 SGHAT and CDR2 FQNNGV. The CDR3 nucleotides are TGTGCCAGCAGCTTAGGGCGAGGGGGCCTTCGTAATGAGCAGTTCCTC. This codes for CASSLGRGGLRNEQFL.

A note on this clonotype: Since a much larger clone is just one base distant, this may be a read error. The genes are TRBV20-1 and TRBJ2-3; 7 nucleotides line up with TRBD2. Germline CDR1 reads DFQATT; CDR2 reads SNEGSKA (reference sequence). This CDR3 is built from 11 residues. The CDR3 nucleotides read TGCGGTGCCCAAAGACTAGCAGGGCAGTATTTT. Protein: CGAQRLAGQYF.

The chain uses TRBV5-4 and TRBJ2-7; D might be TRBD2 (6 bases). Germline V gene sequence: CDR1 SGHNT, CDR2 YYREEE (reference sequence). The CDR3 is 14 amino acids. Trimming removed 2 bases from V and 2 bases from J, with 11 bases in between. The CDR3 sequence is CASSFSGLTYEQYF. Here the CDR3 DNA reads TGTGCCAGCAGCTTTAGCGGTTTAACCTACGAGCAGTACTTC.

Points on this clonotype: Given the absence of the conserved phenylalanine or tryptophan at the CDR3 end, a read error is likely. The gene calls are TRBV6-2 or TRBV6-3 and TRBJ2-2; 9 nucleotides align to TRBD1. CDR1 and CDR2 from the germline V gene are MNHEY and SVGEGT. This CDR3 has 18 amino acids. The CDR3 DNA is TGTGTCAGCAGCTCTCTTGGTCTGGACAGGGGAGTTGCCGGGGAGCTGTTTGTT. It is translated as CVSSSLGLDRGVAGELFV.

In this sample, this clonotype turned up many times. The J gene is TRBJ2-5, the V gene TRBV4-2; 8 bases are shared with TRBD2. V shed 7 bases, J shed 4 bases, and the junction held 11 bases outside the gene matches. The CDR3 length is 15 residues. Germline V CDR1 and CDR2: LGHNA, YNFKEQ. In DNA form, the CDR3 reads TGTGCCAGCAAACGGGGGGGCGATAACCGAGAGACCCAGTACTTC. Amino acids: CASKRGGDNRETQYF.